The present entry profiles one TCR beta chain with its context. The antigen remains undetermined. This record comes from a study of shared clonotypes between healthy human individuals. Looking at the study overall: Those who served as donors were a couple of women and a few men between the ages of 18 and 49. General study results and limits: Clonotype sharing across several donors was observed for around 4.8% of naive CD4 clonotypes. Naive subsets tended to show greater estimated richness than memory subsets.

Germline CDR1 SNHLY, CDR2 FYNNEI. V dropped 5 bases and J dropped 3; count of bases not matched to a gene: 10. The CDR3 contains 18 residues. This table comes from immunoSEQ multiplex PCR, and its TCRdb copy is limited to in-frame clones, with some not included. The sample lists about 710,000 clones; 72% were seen once. Sequenced material: memory CD4+ T cells sorted from blood. The sample's subset: CD45RA-negative fraction. The chain combines TRBV2 with TRBJ2-2; TRBD2 agrees at 12 bases. The TCR comes from a woman in her twenties or thirties in good health. The CDR3 loop reads CASSLGLAGGGYTGELFF. The CDR3 nucleotides read TGTGCCAGCAGTTTGGGGCTAGCGGGAGGGGGATACACCGGGGAGCTGTTTTTT.